A selection of T cell receptor beta chains follows, all from one sample in a study of T cells after yellow fever vaccination. Each CDR3 protein is one row after TCRdb ran MiXCR on the 5' RACE reads. Of a few hundred thousand distinct CDR3 sequences detected, about 8.3% appear once; the ten largest clones hold roughly 18%. The input for sequencing was PBMCs, taken about 49 days after the first yellow fever vaccination. Receptors originate from a man aged 18 to 29 who received the YFV17D yellow fever vaccine. Each CDR3 is given with its conserved first and last residue. The D gene is left open where the match is weak. Clone size is shown for a subset of rows, as once, few, many or a class of expanded clone.

clone_size	v_call	d_call	j_call	cdr3_nt	cdr3_aa
NA	TRBV18	NA	TRBJ2-3	TGTGCCAGCTCACCGGACAGCGATACGCAGTATTTT	CASSPDSDTQYF
NA	TRBV6-5	NA	TRBJ1-1	TGTGCCAGCAGTTACTGGTCGATCTTGAACACTGAAGCTTTCTTT	CASSYWSILNTEAFF
NA	TRBV12-3/TRBV12-4	TRBD1	TRBJ1-1	TGTGCCAGCAGTACAGACAGGGGGGAGGGCACTGAAGCTTTCTTT	CASSTDRGEGTEAFF
NA	TRBV20-1	TRBD1	TRBJ1-1	TGCAGTGCTGGTAGACAGGGCATGAACACTGAAGCTTTCTTT	CSAGRQGMNTEAFF
few	TRBV4-3	TRBD1	TRBJ1-2	TGCGCCAGCAGCCAAGATCCCAACCGAATGGACAGGGTCGTTTATGGCTACACCTTC	CASSQDPNRMDRVVYGYTF
NA	TRBV5-1	NA	TRBJ2-1	TGCGCCAGCACCCGGGGGCTTCTCTCCTACAATGAGCAGTTCTTC	CASTRGLLSYNEQFF
NA	TRBV20-1	NA	TRBJ2-3	TGCAGTGCTAGCCCCCCGGGTGGCACGCAGTATTTT	CSASPPGGTQYF
many	TRBV5-6	NA	TRBJ1-2	TGTGCCAGCAGCCTTCCGCCGGGGAAGAGTGGCTACACCTTC	CASSLPPGKSGYTF
many	TRBV6-5	NA	TRBJ2-2	TGTGCCAGCAGTTACGGACAGATGAACACCGGGGAGCTGTTTTTT	CASSYGQMNTGELFF
few	TRBV4-3	NA	TRBJ1-6	TGCGCCAGCAGCCAAGATCAGGTGACAGTGAGTTCACCCCTCCACTTT	CASSQDQVTVSSPLHF
few	TRBV7-2	NA	TRBJ2-2	TGTGCCAGCAGCTTAAGTTTTGGTTTCACCGGGGAGCTGTTTTTT	CASSLSFGFTGELFF
many	TRBV9	TRBD1	TRBJ1-3	TGTGCCAGCAGCGAGAGGGGACAGGGGCGCTCTGGAAACACCATATATTTT	CASSERGQGRSGNTIYF
many	TRBV5-1	TRBD1	TRBJ2-7	TGCGCCAGCAGCTTGGTCGGGACAGGCACCTACGAGCAGTACTTC	CASSLVGTGTYEQYF
many	TRBV4-3	NA	TRBJ1-5	TGCGCCAGCAGCCAAGATCCGGGGGGTCAGCCCCAGCATTTT	CASSQDPGGQPQHF
NA	TRBV18	NA	TRBJ2-7	TGTGCCAGCTCACTCACCAGGGGAGGCCCCTACGAGCAGTACTTC	CASSLTRGGPYEQYF
few	TRBV20-1	NA	TRBJ2-7	TGCAGTGCTAGAGTCAATCAGGCTAGCATCTACGAGCAGTACTTC	CSARVNQASIYEQYF
NA	TRBV15	NA	TRBJ2-5	TGTGCCACCAGCAGAAATCAAGAGACCCAGTACTTC	CATSRNQETQYF
many	TRBV30	TRBD2	TRBJ2-1	TGTGCCTGGGAGCGGGGGCCGGGGTTTTCCGAGCAGTTCTTC	CAWERGPGFSEQFF
few	TRBV4-1	TRBD2	TRBJ2-7	TGCGCCAGCAGCCAACTTAGCGGGGGGCCCGCCTACGAGCAGTACTTC	CASSQLSGGPAYEQYF
few	TRBV6-6	NA	TRBJ1-5	TGTGCCAGCATTGGGGTTCAACAGCCCCAGCATTTT	CASIGVQQPQHF
few	TRBV5-1	NA	TRBJ2-6	TGCGCCAGCACCCAACGGGGATCCGGGGCCAACGTCCTGACTTTC	CASTQRGSGANVLTF
few	TRBV5-6	NA	TRBJ2-1	TGTGCCAGCAGCTTTTGGAGCAATGAGCAGTTCTTC	CASSFWSNEQFF
few	TRBV11-2	NA	TRBJ2-7	TGTGCCAGCAGCTTCAGCGTCACCGACCCGACCTACGAGCAGTACTTC	CASSFSVTDPTYEQYF
few	TRBV7-2	NA	TRBJ2-7	TGTGCCAGCAGCTCCGATCTATGGGGCTACGAGCAGTACTTC	CASSSDLWGYEQYF